The 32 T cell receptor beta chains below come from one sample, sequenced in a study of blood T cell repertoires in COVID-19. Sequencing used immunoSEQ multiplex PCR; TCRdb keeps in-frame clones, though not all of them. In the table there are over 55,000 clones, about 90% of which are singletons. Material: peripheral blood. The receptor source for this set is a human donor in a cohort sampled during active COVID-19.

The gene calls are TRBV4-3 and TRBJ1-4, with TRBD1 as a possible D gene (5 bases). CDR3 length: 16 amino acids. The V end was cut by 0 bases, the J end by 7 bases, with 15 bases between. Germline lookup yields CDR1 LGHNA and CDR2 YSLEER. CDR3 loop: CASSQDLGREGEKLFF. The CDR3 DNA follows: TGCGCCAGCAGCCAAGATCTAGGCAGGGAGGGTGAAAAACTGTTTTTT.

CDR3 residues: CASSLALGQGTENYGYTF. The CDR3 DNA sequence: TGTGCCAGCAGCTTAGCGCTGGGACAGGGAACCGAAAACTATGGCTACACCTTC. J is TRBJ1-2 and V is TRBV7-8; 9 bases fit TRBD1. After removal of 0 bases from V and 2 bases from J, the junction contained 10 bases not matched to a gene. This CDR3 has 18 amino acids. The germline CDR1 and CDR2 sequences are SGHVS and FQNEAQ.

CDR3 sequence reads: CATSDSKGHYGYTF. In nucleotides, the CDR3 is TGTGCCACCAGTGATTCGAAGGGGCACTATGGCTACACCTTC. This chain connects TRBV24-1 to TRBJ1-2, with a tentative D call TRBD1 (5 bases). V lost 2 bases, J lost 3 bases, and 9 bases lay in between. CDR3 length: 14 residues. Per the germline V gene, CDR1 is KGHDR and CDR2 is SFDVKD.

J is TRBJ1-1 and V is TRBV11-2; 10 bases line up with TRBD1. Trimming cost V 5 bases and J 3 bases; bases outside gene matches: 12. The V gene's germline CDR1 is SGHAT and CDR2 FQNNGV. CDR3 length equals 17 residues. The CDR3 DNA reads as TGTGCCAGCAGCCCTCACCGGGACAGGGGTTGGGACACTGAAGCTTTCTTT. Encoded protein: CASSPHRDRGWDTEAFF.

The chain joins TRBV19 to TRBJ1-5; the D gene is possibly TRBD1 (5 bases). V shed 8 bases and J shed 1 base, with 21 bases lying between them. The CDR3 is made up of 17 amino acids. Germline V gene sequence: CDR1 LNHDA, CDR2 SQIVND (reference sequence). CDR3 protein: CASHMWGRGESNQPQHF. In DNA, the CDR3 is TGTGCCAGTCATATGTGGGGCCGAGGAGAAAGCAATCAGCCCCAGCATTTT.

The chain couples TRBV11-2 to TRBJ2-7; D gene unclear. The ends were cut back, 4 bases at V and 5 bases at J, with 9 bases in the middle. Germline values: CDR1 SGHAT, CDR2 FQNNGV. The CDR3 covers 12 residues. CDR3 nucleotides: TGTGCCAGCAGCTCCTCCCGTCACGAGCAGTACTTC. It is translated as CASSSSRHEQYF. Combining the CDR3 with reference TRBV11-2 and TRBJ2-7 gives the whole variable domain EAGVAQSPRYKIIEKRQSVAFWCNPISGHATLYWYQQILGQGPKLLIQFQNNGVVDDSQLPKDRFSAERLKGVDSTLKIQPAKLEDSAVYLCASSSSRHEQYFGPGTRLTVT.

The rearrangement joins TRBV9 to TRBJ1-3; D is unresolved. Germline CDR1 and CDR2: SGDLS and YYNGEE. Trimming left V 3 bases short and J 2 bases short, with 15 bases between. The CDR3 consists of 16 residues. CDR3 in amino acids: CASSESLGEAGNTIYF. In DNA, the CDR3 is TGTGCCAGCAGCGAGAGCTTGGGAGAGGCTGGAAACACCATATATTTT. Variable domain in full (rest from reference TRBV9 and TRBJ1-3): DSGVTQTPKHLITATGQRVTLRCSPRSGDLSVYWYQQSLDQGLQFLIQYYNGEERAKGNILERFSAQQFPDLHSELNLSSLELGDSALYFCASSESLGEAGNTIYFGEGSWLTVV.

This chain joins TRBV11-2 and TRBJ2-1, with TRBD2 identical over 16 bases. This CDR3 region has 18 residues. The V gene end was trimmed by 6 bases and the J gene end by 0 bases; junction bases not matched to a gene: 5. Germline V gene lookup returns CDR1 SGHAT and CDR2 FQNNGV. CDR3 sequence (DNA): TGTGCCAGCAGGGGACTAGCGGGGGGGCGGACCTCCTACAATGAGCAGTTCTTC. This codes for CASRGLAGGRTSYNEQFF. Filled out from reference TRBV11-2 and TRBJ2-1, the complete variable domain reads EAGVAQSPRYKIIEKRQSVAFWCNPISGHATLYWYQQILGQGPKLLIQFQNNGVVDDSQLPKDRFSAERLKGVDSTLKIQPAKLEDSAVYLCASRGLAGGRTSYNEQFFGPGTRLTVL.

The J gene is TRBJ2-7, the V gene TRBV30; TRBD2 is a possible D gene (5 bases). This CDR3 comprises 11 residues. CDR1 GTSNPN and CDR2 SVGIG come from the germline V gene (reference sequence). V was trimmed by 0 bases and J by 7 bases, leaving 7 bases between them. The DNA for the CDR3 is TGTGCCTGGAGTGTACCGGGGGAGCAGTACTTC. Its translation is CAWSVPGEQYF.

V usage is TRBV11-2 and J usage is TRBJ2-2, with 7 bases lining up with TRBD1. The CDR3 has 16 amino acids. V lost 2 bases, J lost 5 bases, and 8 bases stayed unmatched. Per the germline V gene, CDR1 is SGHAT and CDR2 is FQNNGV. The DNA for the CDR3 is TGTGCCAGCAGCTTACTACAGGGGCGTAAAACCGGGGAGCTGTTTTTT. Translated, it gives CASSLLQGRKTGELFF.

The chain has TRBV25-1 and TRBJ2-7; D is uncertain. This CDR3 has 14 residues. The V and J ends lost 7 bases and 0 bases respectively, with 13 bases between them. Germline CDR1 and CDR2: MGHDK and SYGVNS. CDR3 region: CASTLGALSYEQYF. The CDR3, as DNA: TGTGCCAGCACTCTAGGCGCACTCTCCTACGAGCAGTACTTC.

The rearrangement links TRBV29-1 to TRBJ2-1; D unclear. This CDR3 has 15 residues. Trimming removed 7 bases at V and 0 bases at J, with 16 bases between. Germline assignment: CDR1 SQVTM and CDR2 ANQGSEA. CDR3 DNA sequence: TGCAGCGCCCCCCGCTCGGTAAGCTCCTACAATGAGCAGTTCTTC. It encodes CSAPRSVSSYNEQFF.

The chain has TRBV30 and TRBJ1-2, with 11 bases lining up with TRBD1. The V gene's germline CDR1 is GTSNPN and CDR2 SVGIG (reference sequence). The J segment lost 4 bases and the V segment lost 5 bases, leaving 6 bases of the junction unmatched. The CDR3 spans 14 residues. The CDR3, as DNA: TGTGCCTGGTACCGGACAGGGGGCTTCTATGGCTACACCTTC. Translation: CAWYRTGGFYGYTF.

This clone was observed a single time. This sequence joins TRBV18 and TRBJ1-1, with a tentative D call TRBD1 (5 bases). The CDR3 covers 14 residues. V lost 4 bases and J 10 bases, leaving 19 bases between the germline ends. Germline V gene sequence: CDR1 KGHSH, CDR2 LQKENI. CDR3 protein: CASSLTTDGLGAFF. CDR3 coding DNA: TGTGCCAGCTCACTTACGACAGACGGGTTAGGAGCTTTCTTT.

V and J are TRBV4-3 and TRBJ2-3, with D unclear. CDR3 size: 15 residues. Trimming cost V 1 base and J 0 bases, with 8 bases left between them. Germline values: CDR1 LGHNA, CDR2 YSLEER. The CDR3 nucleotides read TGCGCCAGCAGCCAAGTTATAACTAGCACAGATACGCAGTATTTT. This codes for CASSQVITSTDTQYF.

CDR3 DNA sequence: TGTGCCAGCAGCTTTGACAGTATCCCAAATTCACCCCTCCACTTT. Amino acids: CASSFDSIPNSPLHF. V usage is TRBV7-2 and J usage is TRBJ1-6; D possibly corresponds to TRBD1 (5 bases). Trimming cost V 3 bases and J 7 bases, with 13 bases left between them. This CDR3 has 15 amino acids. Germline-derived CDR1 and CDR2 are SGHTA and FQGNSA. Using reference TRBV7-2 and TRBJ1-6 for the parts outside the CDR3, the full variable domain is GAGVSQSPSNKVTEKGKDVELRCDPISGHTALYWYRQSLGQGLEFLIYFQGNSAPDKSGLPSDRFSAERTGGSVSTLTIQRTQQEDSAVYLCASSFDSIPNSPLHFGNGTRLTVT.

This clone was seen a few times. The chain carries TRBV11-2 and TRBJ2-7; 7 nucleotides agree with TRBD1. The CDR3 extends over 15 amino acids. V lost 1 base, J lost 0 bases, and 3 bases stayed unmatched. Germline CDR1 and CDR2: SGHAT and FQNNGV. CDR3 nucleotides: TGTGCCAGCAGCTTAGGGGCAGGGGGCTCCTACGAGCAGTACTTC. Translation gives CASSLGAGGSYEQYF.

J is TRBJ1-4 and V is TRBV11-2; no clear D. This CDR3 has 16 residues. Germline assignment: CDR1 SGHAT and CDR2 FQNNGV. Trimming cost V 5 bases and J 2 bases, with 15 bases left between them. CDR3 in amino acids: CASSTRRGGTNEKLFF. CDR3 bases: TGTGCCAGCAGCACCCGACGGGGTGGCACTAATGAAAAACTGTTTTTT. The complete variable domain, with remaining parts taken from reference TRBV11-2 and TRBJ1-4, reads EAGVAQSPRYKIIEKRQSVAFWCNPISGHATLYWYQQILGQGPKLLIQFQNNGVVDDSQLPKDRFSAERLKGVDSTLKIQPAKLEDSAVYLCASSTRRGGTNEKLFFGSGTQLSVL.

This rearrangement joins TRBV5-1 to TRBJ2-7; 7 bases agree with TRBD1. V lost 5 bases and J lost 3; bases outside the gene matches: 2. Germline CDR1 is SGHRS and CDR2 is YFSETQ. The CDR3 sequence is 12 residues long. CDR3 protein: CASRGQLYEQYF. The CDR3 coding sequence is TGCGCCAGCAGGGGACAGCTCTACGAGCAGTACTTC.

The J gene is TRBJ2-7, the V gene TRBV9, with D possibly matching TRBD2 (6 bases). V dropped 0 bases and J dropped 0 bases, with 10 bases sitting between them. Germline CDR1 and CDR2: SGDLS and YYNGEE. CDR3 size: 15 residues. The DNA of the CDR3 is TGTGCCAGCAGCGTAGATCCCGGGAGCTCCTACGAGCAGTACTTC. This codes for CASSVDPGSSYEQYF.

The chain links TRBV27 to TRBJ1-6, with 7 bases fitting TRBD1. The V and J ends lost 4 bases and 5 bases, in that order; junction bases with no gene match: 5. This CDR3 spans 15 amino acids. Germline V gene data show CDR1 as MNHEY and CDR2 as SMNVEV (reference sequence). CDR3: CASSWGTVNNSPLHF. The CDR3 DNA reads TGTGCCAGCAGTTGGGGGACAGTGAATAATTCACCCCTCCACTTT.

The chain employs TRBV11-2 and TRBJ1-1; D unclear. The germline V gene encodes CDR1 SGHAT and CDR2 FQNNGV. This CDR3 is 11 amino acids long. Trimming shortened V by 4 bases and J by 10 bases, and 10 bases separated the two germline ends. The CDR3 spells CASSSGVRAFF. The DNA of the CDR3 is TGTGCCAGCAGCTCCGGAGTTCGAGCTTTCTTT.

In its sample, this clone was seen once. The J gene is TRBJ2-7, the V gene TRBV14, with D perhaps TRBD1 (6 bases). The V gene lost 2 bases and the J gene lost 9 bases, with 11 bases spanning the gap. Germline V gene lookup returns CDR1 SGHDN and CDR2 FVKESK. CDR3 length: 12 residues. CDR3 nucleotide sequence: TGTGCCAGCAGCCAACATGACAGGAGGCAGTACTTC. Protein: CASSQHDRRQYF. The full variable domain, with the rest looked up from reference TRBV14 and TRBJ2-7, is EAGVTQFPSHSVIEKGQTVTLRCDPISGHDNLYWYRRVMGKEIKFLLHFVKESKQDESGMPNNRFLAERTGGTYSTLKVQPAELEDSGVYFCASSQHDRRQYFGPGTRLTVT.

In this sample, this clone turned up a few times. The rearrangement links TRBV5-1 to TRBJ2-1; 11 nucleotides match TRBD2. This CDR3 has 16 residues. Per germline, CDR1 SGHRS and CDR2 YFSETQ. V trimming: 4 bases; J trimming: 7 bases; junction bases outside the gene matches: 10. In nucleotides, the CDR3 is TGCGCCAGCAGCGATAGCGGGGGGGCCGTCGGAAATGAGCAGTTCTTC. Residues: CASSDSGGAVGNEQFF.

The chain couples TRBV2 to TRBJ1-1; D not certain. The CDR3 has 13 amino acids. Germline CDR1 is SNHLY and CDR2 is FYNNEI. V lost 6 bases to trimming and J lost 2 bases, with 10 bases between them. For the CDR3, the DNA is TGTGCCAGCAGGCGAGGGATAAACACTGAAGCTTTCTTT. Its protein product is CASRRGINTEAFF. The full variable domain, with the rest looked up from reference TRBV2 and TRBJ1-1, is EPEVTQTPSHQVTQMGQEVILRCVPISNHLYFYWYRQILGQKVEFLVSFYNNEISEKSEIFDDQFSVERPDGSNFTLKIRSTKLEDSAMYFCASRRGINTEAFFGQGTRLTVV.

This rearrangement joins TRBV19 to TRBJ2-7; no reliable D call. This CDR3 has 14 amino acids. Trimming left V 7 bases short and J 0 bases short, with 13 bases between. Germline loops: CDR1 LNHDA, CDR2 SQIVND (reference sequence). CDR3 nucleotides: TGTGCCAGTACCATTGACTTTAGCTCCTACGAGCAGTACTTC. Protein product: CASTIDFSSYEQYF.

This chain joins TRBV7-3 and TRBJ1-2, with TRBD1 matching 12 bases. Losses at the gene ends were 5 bases for V and 8 bases for J; bases not matched to a gene: 9. This CDR3 spans 15 amino acids. Germline loops: CDR1 SGHTA, CDR2 FQGTGA. The CDR3 DNA reads as TGTGCCAGCAGCGCCATGGGGACAGGGGGCGGCGGCTACACCTTC. Translated, it gives CASSAMGTGGGGYTF.

This clone was picked up one time. The chain combines TRBV7-2 with TRBJ2-1; 11 bases align to TRBD2. V lost 4 bases, J lost 10 bases, and 6 bases stayed unmatched. The CDR3 runs to 14 residues. Germline CDR1 and CDR2: SGHTA and FQGNSA. The DNA of the CDR3 is TGTGCCAGCAGCTCCTCTAGCGGGGGGCAAGAGCAGTTCTTC. Translation gives CASSSSSGGQEQFF.

This rearrangement joins TRBV24-1 to TRBJ2-3; 8 nucleotides align to TRBD1. The CDR3 sequence is 15 residues long. The germline V gene encodes CDR1 KGHDR and CDR2 SFDVKD. V lost 3 bases to trimming and J lost 2 bases; unmatched junction nucleotides: 3. This CDR3 is CATSDTGQATDTQYF. Here the CDR3 DNA reads TGTGCCACCAGTGATACGGGACAGGCCACAGATACGCAGTATTTT.

In this sample, this clone turned up a few times. This chain links TRBV7-9 with TRBJ1-5, with D maybe TRBD1 (5 bases). With 1 base removed from V and 7 bases from J, the gap between germline ends came to 14 bases. There are 15 residues in the CDR3. Germline assignment: CDR1 SEHNR and CDR2 FQNEAQ (reference sequence). The CDR3 nucleotides are TGTGCCAGCAGCTTAGTATGGCAGGGCGGCCAGCCCCAGCATTTT. This translates into CASSLVWQGGQPQHF. Combining the CDR3 with reference TRBV7-9 and TRBJ1-5 gives the whole variable domain DTGVSQNPRHKITKRGQNVTFRCDPISEHNRLYWYRQTLGQGPEFLTYFQNEAQLEKSRLLSDRFSAERPKGSFSTLEIQRTEQGDSAMYLCASSLVWQGGQPQHFGDGTRLSIL.

The CDR3 region is CASSSRGGSYEQYF. The CDR3 DNA is TGTGCCAGCAGTAGCCGGGGAGGGTCCTACGAGCAGTACTTC. V gene TRBV27 combines with J gene TRBJ2-7; 7 positions match TRBD2. Germline V gene data show CDR1 as MNHEY and CDR2 as SMNVEV (reference sequence). After removal of 5 bases from V and 1 base from J, the junction contained 5 bases not matched to a gene. The CDR3 has 14 residues.

This sequence joins TRBV11-2 and TRBJ1-1; the D gene is possibly TRBD1 (6 bases). Looked up from germline, CDR1 is SGHAT and CDR2 is FQNNGV. The V gene lost 5 bases and the J gene lost 0 bases, with 16 bases spanning the gap. There are 16 residues in the CDR3. CDR3 sequence (DNA): TGTGCCAGCAGCCCACCCCCGGACAGCATGAACACTGAAGCTTTCTTT. It codes for CASSPPPDSMNTEAFF.